This T cell receptor (beta chain) is from a study of cytomegalovirus exposure and HLA in healthy donors. The ends were cut back, 5 bases at V and 5 bases at J, with 16 bases in the middle. This CDR3 is built from 15 residues. The germline gives CDR1 SGHVS, CDR2 FQNEAQ. Sequencing used immunoSEQ multiplex PCR; TCRdb keeps in-frame clones, though not all of them. The table includes about 65,000 clones, 92% detected once. The material sequenced was PBMCs. The TCR comes from a young woman in good health and CMV-seronegative. The chain combines TRBV7-8 with TRBJ2-1, with D possibly being TRBD1 (5 bases). The CDR3 DNA reads TGTGCCAGCAGCCCGGGCAGGGTGAAGGACAATGAGCAGTTCTTC. Residues: CASSPGRVKDNEQFF.